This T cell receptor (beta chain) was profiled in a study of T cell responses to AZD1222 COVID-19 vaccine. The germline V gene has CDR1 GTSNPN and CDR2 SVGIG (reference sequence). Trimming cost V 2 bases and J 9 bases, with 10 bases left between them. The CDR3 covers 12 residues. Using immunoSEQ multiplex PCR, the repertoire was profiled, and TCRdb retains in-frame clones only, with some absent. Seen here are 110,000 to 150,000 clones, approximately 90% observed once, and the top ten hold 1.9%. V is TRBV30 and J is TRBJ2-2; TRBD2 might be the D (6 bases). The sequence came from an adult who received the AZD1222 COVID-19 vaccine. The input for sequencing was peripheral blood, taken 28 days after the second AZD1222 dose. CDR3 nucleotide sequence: TGTGCCTGGAGTAGACTAGGACGGGAGCTGTTTTTT. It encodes CAWSRLGRELFF.